Listed below are T cell receptor beta chains from one sample, sequenced in a study of T-cell memory formation after mild COVID-19. TCRdb called the 5' RACE reads again in MiXCR, with one record for every CDR3 protein. The sample comprises more than 150,000 distinct CDR3 sequences, around a tenth of which are singletons, and roughly 3.8% rests with the top ten. The material sequenced was PBMCs or a T cell subset sorted from them (not recorded which). Every receptor here comes from a man between 18 and 29 years old who had mild COVID-19 (a few samples of this study predate the infection). Cell type and time point are not known. CDR3s include the opening cysteine and the closing phenylalanine or tryptophan. A D gene is named only where the DNA matches it firmly. The size of a clone is reported for some rows only, either as once, few or many, or as a class for expanded clones.

D gene,clone size,V gene,J gene,CDR3 protein,CDR3 DNA
.,many,TRBV4-3,TRBJ2-2,CASSQDRNTGELFF,TGCGCCAGCAGCCAAGACAGGAACACCGGGGAGCTGTTTTTT
.,.,TRBV6-2/TRBV6-3,TRBJ1-1,CATRRAAGNTEAFF,TGTGCCACCCGCCGGGCGGCGGGGAACACTGAAGCTTTCTTT
.,.,TRBV20-1,TRBJ1-1,CTRDPSTEAFF,TGCACCAGGGACCCTAGCACTGAAGCTTTCTTT
.,.,TRBV29-1,TRBJ1-3,CSVASGNTIYF,TGCAGCGTTGCTTCGGGAAACACCATATATTTT
TRBD1,few,TRBV5-1,TRBJ1-2,CASSLGTGSGYTF,TGCGCCAGCAGCCTAGGGACAGGGTCTGGCTACACCTTC
.,few,TRBV5-6,TRBJ1-1,CASSRVLGNTEAFF,TGTGCCAGCAGCCGGGTCCTTGGGAACACTGAAGCTTTCTTT
TRBD1,.,TRBV28,TRBJ1-1,CASEGQENTEAFF,TGTGCCAGCGAGGGACAGGAGAACACTGAAGCTTTCTTT
.,.,TRBV7-6,TRBJ1-6,CASRSQGSPLHF,TGTGCCAGCCGATCGCAGGGTTCACCCCTCCACTTT
TRBD1,few,TRBV20-1,TRBJ1-5,CSARGTGGYQPQHF,TGCAGTGCTAGAGGGACAGGGGGATATCAGCCCCAGCATTTT
.,.,TRBV5-5,TRBJ1-2,CASSSGAPSGYTF,TGTGCCAGCAGCTCCGGTGCCCCTAGCGGCTACACCTTC